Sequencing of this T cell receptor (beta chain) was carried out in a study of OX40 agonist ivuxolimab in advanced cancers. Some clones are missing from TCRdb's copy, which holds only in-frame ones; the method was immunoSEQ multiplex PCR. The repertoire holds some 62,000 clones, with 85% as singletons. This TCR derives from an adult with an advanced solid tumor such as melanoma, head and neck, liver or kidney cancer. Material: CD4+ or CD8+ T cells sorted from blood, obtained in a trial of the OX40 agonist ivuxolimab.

The CDR3, as DNA: TGTGCCAGTAGCTACCGGGACCTTCCCTACGAGCAGTACTTC. As protein: CASSYRDLPYEQYF. The chain joins TRBV19 to TRBJ2-7; D could derive from TRBD1 or TRBD2 (5 bases each). The V end lost 6 bases, the J end lost 2 bases, and 14 bases lay between the germline ends. Looked up from germline, CDR1 is LNHDA and CDR2 is SQIVND (reference sequence). This CDR3 region has 14 residues. The full variable domain, its missing parts supplied by reference TRBV19 and TRBJ2-7, is DGGITQSPKYLFRKEGQNVTLSCEQNLNHDAMYWYRQDPGQGLRLIYYSQIVNDFQKGDIAEGYSVSREKKESFPLTVTSAQKNPTAFYLCASSYRDLPYEQYFGPGTRLTVT.